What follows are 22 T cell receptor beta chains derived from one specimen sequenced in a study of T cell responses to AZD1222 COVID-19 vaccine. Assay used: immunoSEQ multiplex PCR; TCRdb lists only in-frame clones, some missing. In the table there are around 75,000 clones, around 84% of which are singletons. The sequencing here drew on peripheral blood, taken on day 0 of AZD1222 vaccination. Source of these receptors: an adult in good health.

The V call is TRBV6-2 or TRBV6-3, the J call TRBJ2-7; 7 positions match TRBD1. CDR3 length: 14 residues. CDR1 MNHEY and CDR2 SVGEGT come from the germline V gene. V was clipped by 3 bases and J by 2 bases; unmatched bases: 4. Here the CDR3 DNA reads TGTGCCAGCAGTTATAACAGGGGCCCCTACGAGCAGTACTTC. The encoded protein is CASSYNRGPYEQYF.

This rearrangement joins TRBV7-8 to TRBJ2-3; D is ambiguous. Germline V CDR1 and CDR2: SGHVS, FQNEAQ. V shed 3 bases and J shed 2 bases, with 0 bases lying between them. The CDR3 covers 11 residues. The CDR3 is CASSFTDTQYF. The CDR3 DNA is TGTGCCAGCAGCTTCACAGATACGCAGTATTTT.

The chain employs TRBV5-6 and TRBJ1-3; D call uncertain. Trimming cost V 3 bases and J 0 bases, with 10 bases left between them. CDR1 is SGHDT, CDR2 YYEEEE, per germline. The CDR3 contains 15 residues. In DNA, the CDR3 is TGTGCCAGCAGCTATGATTTGCGCTCTGGAAACACCATATATTTT. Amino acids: CASSYDLRSGNTIYF.

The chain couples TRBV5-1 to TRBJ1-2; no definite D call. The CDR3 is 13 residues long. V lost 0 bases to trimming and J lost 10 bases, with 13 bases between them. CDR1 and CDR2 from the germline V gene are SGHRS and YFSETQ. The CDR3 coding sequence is TGCGCCAGCAGCTTGGCCCCCAGCACAGACTACACCTTC. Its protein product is CASSLAPSTDYTF.

CDR3 in DNA: TGCGCCAGCAGCCCCGACAGCTCCTACAATGAGCAGTTCTTC. Amino acids: CASSPDSSYNEQFF. V gene TRBV5-1 combines with J gene TRBJ2-1, with a tentative D call TRBD1 (5 bases). Trimming stripped 4 bases from V and 0 bases from J, with 8 bases between. The CDR3 runs 14 residues. CDR1 is SGHRS and CDR2 is YFSETQ in the germline V gene.

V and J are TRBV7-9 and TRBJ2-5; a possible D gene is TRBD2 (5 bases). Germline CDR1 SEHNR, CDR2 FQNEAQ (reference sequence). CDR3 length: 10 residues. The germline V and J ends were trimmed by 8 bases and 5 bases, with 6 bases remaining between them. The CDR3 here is CASRGETQYF. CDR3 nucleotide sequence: TGTGCCAGCCGAGGGGAGACCCAGTACTTC.

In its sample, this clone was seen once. This chain's CDR3 is CASSRGRGYTF. In nucleotides, the CDR3 is TGTGCCAGCAGCAGAGGACGTGGCTACACCTTC. The gene calls are TRBV27 and TRBJ1-2; no definite D call. Between the trimmed V and J ends, which lost 6 bases and 7 bases, there was a span of 9 bases. CDR3 length: 11 amino acids. Germline CDR1 reads MNHEY; CDR2 reads SMNVEV (reference sequence).

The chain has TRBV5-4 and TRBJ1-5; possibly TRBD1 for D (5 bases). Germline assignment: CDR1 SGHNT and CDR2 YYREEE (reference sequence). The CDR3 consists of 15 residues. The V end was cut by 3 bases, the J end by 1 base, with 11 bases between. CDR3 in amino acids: CASSYGAGSNQPQHF. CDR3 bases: TGTGCCAGCAGCTATGGGGCTGGGAGCAATCAGCCCCAGCATTTT.

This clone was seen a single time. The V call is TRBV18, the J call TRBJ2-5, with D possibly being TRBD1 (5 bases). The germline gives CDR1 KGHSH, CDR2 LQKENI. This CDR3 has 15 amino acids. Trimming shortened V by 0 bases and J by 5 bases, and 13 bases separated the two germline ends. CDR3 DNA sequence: TGTGCCAGCTCACCACCGGTTCAGGGCCGGGAGACCCAGTACTTC. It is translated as CASSPPVQGRETQYF.

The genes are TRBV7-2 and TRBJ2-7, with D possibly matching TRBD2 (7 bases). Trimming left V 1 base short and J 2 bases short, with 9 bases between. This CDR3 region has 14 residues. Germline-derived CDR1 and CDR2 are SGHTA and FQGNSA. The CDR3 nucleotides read TGTGCCAGCAGCTTAGGGGAGGGGGCCTACGAGCAGTACTTC. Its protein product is CASSLGEGAYEQYF. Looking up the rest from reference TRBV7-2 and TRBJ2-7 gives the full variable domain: GAGVSQSPSNKVTEKGKDVELRCDPISGHTALYWYRQSLGQGLEFLIYFQGNSAPDKSGLPSDRFSAERTGGSVSTLTIQRTQQEDSAVYLCASSLGEGAYEQYFGPGTRLTVT.

The CDR3 loop is CASRPPGRPNEAFF. Written as DNA, the CDR3 is TGTGCCAGCAGGCCACCGGGACGGCCTAACGAAGCTTTCTTT. This chain connects TRBV7-9 to TRBJ1-1; D is possibly TRBD1 (5 bases). The V gene lost 6 bases and the J gene lost 8 bases, with 19 bases spanning the gap. The CDR3 consists of 14 residues. The germline CDR1 and CDR2 sequences are SEHNR and FQNEAQ (reference sequence). Based on the CDR3 plus reference TRBV7-9 and TRBJ1-1, the full variable domain is DTGVSQNPRHKITKRGQNVTFRCDPISEHNRLYWYRQTLGQGPEFLTYFQNEAQLEKSRLLSDRFSAERPKGSFSTLEIQRTEQGDSAMYLCASRPPGRPNEAFFGQGTRLTVV.

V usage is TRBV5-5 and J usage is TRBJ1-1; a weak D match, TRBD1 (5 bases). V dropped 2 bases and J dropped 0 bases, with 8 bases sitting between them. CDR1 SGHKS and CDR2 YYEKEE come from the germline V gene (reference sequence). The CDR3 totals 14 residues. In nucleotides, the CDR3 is TGTGCCAGCAGCTTTGACAGCATGAACACTGAAGCTTTCTTT. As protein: CASSFDSMNTEAFF. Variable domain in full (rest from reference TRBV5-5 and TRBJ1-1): DAGVTQSPTHLIKTRGQQVTLRCSPISGHKSVSWYQQVLGQGPQFIFQYYEKEERGRGNFPDRFSARQFPNYSSELNVNALLLGDSALYLCASSFDSMNTEAFFGQGTRLTVV.

The CDR3 DNA reads TGTGCCAGCAGCTTAGACGGGACAGGGGTCTTGGCTTTCTTT. Translated: CASSLDGTGVLAFF. J is TRBJ1-1 and V is TRBV7-9; 10 bases align to TRBD1. V lost 1 base and J lost 11; bases outside the gene matches: 7. Germline V lookup: CDR1 SEHNR, CDR2 FQNEAQ (reference sequence). CDR3 size: 14 residues.

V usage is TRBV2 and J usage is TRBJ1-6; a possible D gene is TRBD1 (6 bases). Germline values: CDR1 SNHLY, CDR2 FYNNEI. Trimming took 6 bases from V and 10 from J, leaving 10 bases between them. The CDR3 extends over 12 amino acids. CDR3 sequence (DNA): TGTGCCAGCAGACAGGGCTCCTCACCCCTCCACTTT. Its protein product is CASRQGSSPLHF.

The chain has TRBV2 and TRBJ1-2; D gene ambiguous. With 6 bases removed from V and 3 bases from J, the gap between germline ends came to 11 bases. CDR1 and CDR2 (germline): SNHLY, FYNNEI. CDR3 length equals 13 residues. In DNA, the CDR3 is TGTGCCAGCAGACAAAGATCCTACTATGGCTACACCTTC. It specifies CASRQRSYYGYTF.

CDR3 nucleotide sequence: TGTGCCAGCAGTTTATTGGGGCGTGGAGGGGGCTACACCTTC. Its translation: CASSLLGRGGGYTF. V usage is TRBV28 and J usage is TRBJ1-2; D might be TRBD1 (5 bases). CDR3 length: 14 amino acids. Trimming left V 1 base short and J 8 bases short, with 14 bases between. Germline CDR1 MDHEN, CDR2 SYDVKM.

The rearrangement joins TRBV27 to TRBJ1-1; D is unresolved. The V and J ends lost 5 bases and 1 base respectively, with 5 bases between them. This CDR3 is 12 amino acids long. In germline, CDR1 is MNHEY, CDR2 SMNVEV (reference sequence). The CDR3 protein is CASSSTNTEAFF. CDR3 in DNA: TGTGCCAGCAGTAGCACGAACACTGAAGCTTTCTTT.

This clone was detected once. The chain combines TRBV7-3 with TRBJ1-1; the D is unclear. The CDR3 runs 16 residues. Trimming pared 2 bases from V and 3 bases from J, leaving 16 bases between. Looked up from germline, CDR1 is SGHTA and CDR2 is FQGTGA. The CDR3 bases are TGTGCCAGCAGCTTATCTCCCTTAAGATCGGACACTGAAGCTTTCTTT. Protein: CASSLSPLRSDTEAFF.

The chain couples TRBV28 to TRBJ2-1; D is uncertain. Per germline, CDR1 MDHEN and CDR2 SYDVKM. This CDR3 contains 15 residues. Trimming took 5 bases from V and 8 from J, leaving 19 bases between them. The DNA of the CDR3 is TGTGCCAGCAGTCCAGGAACGTGGAATAGGGATGAGCAGTTCTTC. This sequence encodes CASSPGTWNRDEQFF.

CDR3 sequence reads: CASSEDSRTPLHF. As DNA, the CDR3 is TGTGCCAGCAGTGAGGACAGCCGGACACCCCTCCACTTT. The rearrangement joins TRBV2 to TRBJ1-6, with a possible D match to TRBD1 (6 bases). Germline loops: CDR1 SNHLY, CDR2 FYNNEI. Trimming cost V 3 bases and J 11 bases, with 11 bases left between them. The CDR3 loop spans 13 amino acids.

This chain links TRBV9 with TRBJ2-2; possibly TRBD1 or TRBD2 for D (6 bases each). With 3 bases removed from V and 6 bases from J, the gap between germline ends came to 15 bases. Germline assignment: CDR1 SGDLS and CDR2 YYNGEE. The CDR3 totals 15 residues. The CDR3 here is CASSEAPRGAGELFF. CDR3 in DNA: TGTGCCAGCAGCGAGGCACCTAGGGGGGCCGGGGAGCTGTTTTTT.

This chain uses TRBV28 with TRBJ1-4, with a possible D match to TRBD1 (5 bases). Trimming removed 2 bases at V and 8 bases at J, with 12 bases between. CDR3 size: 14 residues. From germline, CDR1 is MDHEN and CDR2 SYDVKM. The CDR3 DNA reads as TGTGCCAGCAGTTTAGAAGGGGCGGGGGAAAAACTGTTTTTT. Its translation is CASSLEGAGEKLFF.